Each of the 23 T cell receptor beta chains below was sequenced from the same sample in a study of blood T cells in healthy people across ages. Next came a second PCR, run for roughly 6 to 11 cycles, which used a sample-barcoded 5' primer along with a J-beta primer mix. TCRdb reprocessed the 5' RACE reads with MiXCR, giving one entry per CDR3 protein. The sample has about 1.5 million distinct CDR3 sequences, about 40% seen once. Material for sequencing was blood. All receptors derive from a woman in her late teens or twenties in good health.

This clonotype showed up just a few times. This rearrangement joins TRBV25-1 to TRBJ2-1, with D tentatively TRBD2 (5 bases). The CDR3 has 14 amino acids. CDR1 is MGHDK, CDR2 SYGVNS, per germline. Deletions cut 5 bases from V and 8 bases from J, with 16 bases between. In nucleotides, the CDR3 is TGTGCCAGCAGTAACGTCGTCCTTAGCGATGAGCAGTTCTTC. Protein: CASSNVVLSDEQFF.

The chain carries TRBV7-8 and TRBJ2-2; weak D call: TRBD2 (5 bases). CDR1 and CDR2 from the germline V gene are SGHVS and FQNEAQ. The CDR3 runs to 18 residues. V dropped 5 bases and J dropped 7 bases, with 26 bases sitting between them. CDR3 in DNA: TGTGCCAGCAGCGAACACGGGAAGTGGACCGCAAACCTCGGGGAGCTGTTTTTT. This encodes CASSEHGKWTANLGELFF. The whole variable domain, remainder taken from reference TRBV7-8 and TRBJ2-2, is GAGVSQSPRYKVAKRGQDVALRCDPISGHVSLFWYQQALGQGPEFLTYFQNEAQLDKSGLPSDRFFAERPEGSVSTLKIQRTQQEDSAVYLCASSEHGKWTANLGELFFGEGSRLTVL.

The chain couples TRBV28 to TRBJ1-5, with a weak D call TRBD1 (6 bases). V was trimmed by 3 bases and J by 4 bases, leaving 7 bases between them. CDR3 length equals 13 residues. The V gene's germline CDR1 is MDHEN and CDR2 SYDVKM. The CDR3 spells CASSFGQNQPQHF. The CDR3, as DNA: TGTGCCAGCAGTTTTGGACAGAATCAGCCCCAGCATTTT.

This sequence joins TRBV7-9 and TRBJ1-1; D uncertain. V lost 1 base and J lost 5, with 14 bases in between. Germline V gene lookup returns CDR1 SEHNR and CDR2 FQNEAQ (reference sequence). This CDR3 comprises 15 residues. Here the CDR3 DNA reads TGTGCCAGCAGCTTAGAAGGCAGGCCGTTGACTGAAGCTTTCTTT. Translated: CASSLEGRPLTEAFF.

This clonotype was picked up one time. The gene calls are TRBV6-2 or TRBV6-3 and TRBJ1-5; TRBD1 agrees at 8 bases. The CDR3 contains 17 residues. Germline V gene data show CDR1 as MNHEY and CDR2 as SVGEGT. J was trimmed by 8 bases and V by 2 bases; bases with no gene match: 14. Here the CDR3 DNA reads TGTGCCAGCAGTTACGAAACCCCAGGGGGCCGCCAGGAGCCCCAGCATTTT. Translation: CASSYETPGGRQEPQHF.

This clonotype was found many times. This chain joins TRBV4-2 and TRBJ2-5, with 10 nucleotides matching TRBD1. Per germline, CDR1 LGHNA and CDR2 YNFKEQ. This CDR3 has 16 amino acids. V gave up 4 bases and J gave up 3 bases; unmatched junction bases: 8. This CDR3 is CASSLGGTGEEETQYF. For the CDR3, the DNA is TGTGCCAGCAGCCTCGGTGGGACAGGGGAGGAAGAGACCCAGTACTTC.

The sample holds a few counts of this clonotype. J is TRBJ2-1 and V is TRBV2, with 8 bases matching TRBD2. The CDR3 is 15 residues long. V lost 5 bases, J lost 5 bases, and 8 bases stayed unmatched. Germline V gene data show CDR1 as SNHLY and CDR2 as FYNNEI. In nucleotides, the CDR3 is TGTGCCAGCAGTAGGGAGCGGGGGACGAACAATGAGCAGTTCTTC. It encodes CASSRERGTNNEQFF.

There are a few counts of this clonotype. This CDR3 reads CASSYGMGGFNTEAFF. The CDR3 DNA reads TGTGCCAGCAGTTACGGGATGGGGGGTTTCAACACTGAAGCTTTCTTT. This chain links TRBV6-5 with TRBJ1-1; TRBD1 is a possible D gene (5 bases). The V end was cut by 2 bases, the J end by 2 bases, with 15 bases between. This CDR3 is 16 amino acids long. Germline CDR1 and CDR2: MNHEY and SVGAGI.

This clonotype was observed a few times. J is TRBJ2-3 and V is TRBV12-3 or TRBV12-4, with 8 bases that match TRBD1. This CDR3 is built from 14 residues. The V gene end was trimmed by 3 bases and the J gene end by 5 bases; junction bases not matched to a gene: 4. In DNA form, the CDR3 reads TGTGCCAGCAGTTTGACAGGGGCGAGAGATACGCAGTATTTT. Translation: CASSLTGARDTQYF.

This CDR3 reads CASSQGRPLSYEQYF. The CDR3 nucleotides read TGTGCCAGCAGCCAGGGCAGGCCTCTCTCCTACGAGCAGTACTTC. The chain joins TRBV12-3 or TRBV12-4 to TRBJ2-7, with D possibly TRBD1 on 5 matching bases. The CDR3 is made up of 15 amino acids. V was shortened by 6 bases and J by 0 bases, with 15 bases between the two germline ends.

This clonotype turned up a few times. This chain uses TRBV12-3 or TRBV12-4 with TRBJ2-1, with TRBD2 matching 8 bases. V lost 6 bases, J lost 2 bases, and 15 bases stayed unmatched. The CDR3 has 18 residues. DNA for the CDR3: TGTGCCAGCAGCGGTCCCCGGTCGCTAGCGGGCACCTACAATGAGCAGTTCTTC. Its protein is CASSGPRSLAGTYNEQFF.

This clonotype was picked up many times. The V and J genes are TRBV29-1 and TRBJ2-7; D may match TRBD1 or TRBD2 (5 bases each). The CDR3 consists of 15 residues. Germline assignment: CDR1 SQVTM and CDR2 ANQGSEA. V lost 6 bases to trimming and J lost 0 bases, with 18 bases between them. The CDR3 DNA is TGCAGCGTCCTCAGGGACGGAAGGAGCTCCTACGAGCAGTACTTC. Residues: CSVLRDGRSSYEQYF.

In nucleotides, the CDR3 is TGCGCCAGCACCAGTTACAGGGGAAGCTCCTACAATGAGCAGTTCTTC. Its protein product is CASTSYRGSSYNEQFF. V usage is TRBV5-1 and J usage is TRBJ2-1; TRBD1 aligns across 7 bases. Germline trimming cut 6 bases from V and 0 bases from J; bases unmatched to any gene: 9. The CDR3 covers 16 residues. CDR1 is SGHRS, CDR2 YFSETQ, per germline. Full variable domain (missing parts from reference TRBV5-1 and TRBJ2-1): KAGVTQTPRYLIKTRGQQVTLSCSPISGHRSVSWYQQTPGQGLQFLFEYFSETQRNKGNFPGRFSGRQFSNSRSEMNVSTLELGDSALYLCASTSYRGSSYNEQFFGPGTRLTVL.

This clonotype was counted between two and nine times. The chain is built from TRBV6-2 or TRBV6-3 and TRBJ2-1; TRBD2 aligns across 7 bases. The J call is in doubt because the DNA end fits TRBJ2-7 better. Germline values: CDR1 MNHEY, CDR2 SVGEGT. The CDR3 extends over 15 amino acids. CDR3: CASSYSASGYNEQYF. CDR3 in DNA: TGTGCCAGCAGTTACTCGGCTAGCGGTTACAATGAGCAGTACTTC.

This clonotype was picked up a small number of times. The rearrangement links TRBV5-1 to TRBJ1-2; perhaps TRBD1 as D (6 bases). Trimming cost V 0 bases and J 8 bases, with 11 bases left between them. CDR3 size: 13 residues. CDR1 and CDR2 (germline): SGHRS, YFSETQ. CDR3 in DNA: TGCGCCAGCAGCTTGGTTCCAGGGGAAGGCTACACCTTC. It specifies CASSLVPGEGYTF.

The chain carries TRBV27 and TRBJ2-3; 8 positions match TRBD1. This CDR3 is built from 15 residues. Germline V gene sequence: CDR1 MNHEY, CDR2 SMNVEV (reference sequence). V lost 3 bases to trimming and J lost 2 bases; unmatched junction nucleotides: 4. As DNA, the CDR3 is TGTGCCAGCAGTTTCAGGACAGGGTACACAGATACGCAGTATTTT. Its translation is CASSFRTGYTDTQYF.

In regard to this clonotype: One junction end does not reproduce the germline sequence, and a read error may be involved. The chain combines TRBV12-3 or TRBV12-4 with TRBJ1-2, with D unclear. The CDR3 totals 12 residues. The CDR3 DNA reads TGTACCAGCAGTCTCCGCCCGAACGGGTACACCTTC. This encodes CTSSLRPNGYTF.

This clonotype was counted a few times. The chain's CDR3 is CASSSPSRNEQFF. Here the CDR3 DNA reads TGTGCCAGCAGCTCCCCAAGCAGAAATGAGCAGTTCTTC. The J gene is TRBJ2-1, the V gene TRBV11-2; no clear D. Germline V gene lookup returns CDR1 SGHAT and CDR2 FQNNGV. There are 13 residues in the CDR3. Trimming stripped 4 bases from V and 7 bases from J, with 11 bases between.

The rearrangement links TRBV5-1 to TRBJ2-1, with 7 bases identical to TRBD1. V trimming: 2 bases; J trimming: 3 bases; junction bases outside the gene matches: 17. CDR3 length equals 19 residues. Germline values: CDR1 SGHRS, CDR2 YFSETQ. CDR3 in DNA: TGCGCCAGCAGCTTCCGCGGACAGGCCCAATTTTCGGGCTACAATGAGCAGTTCTTC. Protein product: CASSFRGQAQFSGYNEQFF.

The chain combines TRBV14 with TRBJ2-7, with 10 bases that match TRBD2. Trimming at V came to 3 bases and at J to 3 bases, leaving 5 bases not matched to a gene. There are 15 residues in the CDR3. Per the germline V gene, CDR1 is SGHDN and CDR2 is FVKESK. CDR3 sequence: CASSQRLAGNYEQYF. Here the CDR3 DNA reads TGTGCCAGCAGCCAGAGACTAGCGGGCAACTACGAGCAGTACTTC. The full variable domain, with the rest looked up from reference TRBV14 and TRBJ2-7, is EAGVTQFPSHSVIEKGQTVTLRCDPISGHDNLYWYRRVMGKEIKFLLHFVKESKQDESGMPNNRFLAERTGGTYSTLKVQPAELEDSGVYFCASSQRLAGNYEQYFGPGTRLTVT.

The rearrangement links TRBV6-1 to TRBJ2-3, with D perhaps matching TRBD1 or TRBD2 (5 bases each). The CDR3 has 18 amino acids. Germline assignment: CDR1 MNHNS and CDR2 SASEGT. V lost 6 bases, J lost 5 bases, and 27 bases lay in between. This CDR3 is CASSLLPGTGGLVDTQYF. In DNA form, the CDR3 reads TGTGCCAGCAGCCTGCTCCCGGGGACGGGCGGGCTTGTAGATACGCAGTATTTT.

Only a few counts were recorded for this clonotype. The chain links TRBV12-3 or TRBV12-4 to TRBJ2-1, with D perhaps TRBD2 (6 bases). The V gene lost 7 bases and the J gene lost 2 bases, with 12 bases spanning the gap. The CDR3 length is 14 residues. The CDR3: CASTPGLPYNEQFF. DNA of the CDR3: TGTGCCAGCACCCCGGGACTCCCCTACAATGAGCAGTTCTTC.

A few counts support this clonotype. The chain links TRBV3-1 to TRBJ1-2; D gene uncertain. There are 15 residues in the CDR3. Germline assignment: CDR1 LGHDT and CDR2 YNNKEL (reference sequence). V lost 0 bases to trimming and J lost 2 bases, with 10 bases between them. CDR3 in amino acids: CASSQDSSRNYGYTF. The CDR3 DNA is TGTGCCAGCAGCCAAGATAGTAGCAGAAACTATGGCTACACCTTC.